This T cell receptor (beta chain) was profiled in a study of T cell changes during pregnancy in multiple sclerosis. Here immunoSEQ multiplex PCR was the method, and the copy in TCRdb shows in-frame clones only, minus some. This table holds under 75,000 clones, about 90% found once. This material consisted of CD4+ T cells from peripheral blood mononuclear cells, taken after pregnancy. This clonotype originated in a female donor with multiple sclerosis, enrolled in a pregnancy study.

The CDR3 region has the DNA TGTGCCAGCAGATTGGGACAGAGAGAGACCCAGTACTTC. Protein: CASRLGQRETQYF. This sequence joins TRBV6-1 and TRBJ2-5, with 7 nucleotides matching TRBD1. V gave up 6 bases and J gave up 4 bases; unmatched junction bases: 5. The length of the CDR3 is 13 residues. From germline, CDR1 is MNHNS and CDR2 SASEGT.